One and the same sample provided the 17 T cell receptor beta chains below, sequenced in a study of T-cell reconstitution after alpha-beta-depleted transplantation in children. Preparing the TCRbeta library involved the use of unique molecular identifiers. TCRdb fed the PCR reads into MiXCR, producing one record per CDR3 protein. The table has about 640,000 distinct CDR3 sequences, approximately 16% seen once. Sequences were derived from PBMCs from the stem cell graft donor, sampled from the stem cell graft. These receptors all stem from a human donor who donated a stem cell graft to a child with acute myeloid leukemia.

The V gene is TRBV20-1, the J gene TRBJ2-3, with D perhaps TRBD2 (6 bases). The CDR3 totals 14 residues. Germline CDR1 DFQATT, CDR2 SNEGSKA (reference sequence). Trimming pared 5 bases from V and 2 bases from J, leaving 14 bases between. Written as DNA, the CDR3 is TGCAGTGCTGGGACTTCCTCTATCACAGATACGCAGTATTTT. This sequence encodes CSAGTSSITDTQYF.

The rearrangement links TRBV15 to TRBJ2-7; the D gene could be TRBD1 or TRBD2 (5 bases each). The CDR3 has 15 amino acids. In germline, CDR1 is LNHNV, CDR2 YYDKDF (reference sequence). The V gene lost 2 bases and the J gene lost 1 base, with 12 bases spanning the gap. CDR3 residues: CATSRPPWGSYEQYF. In DNA, the CDR3 is TGTGCCACCAGCAGACCGCCATGGGGGTCCTACGAGCAGTACTTC.

The CDR3 protein is CATSRPRDNPTISGYTF. For the CDR3, the DNA is TGTGCCACCAGCAGACCCCGGGACAATCCGACTATAAGTGGCTACACCTTC. This rearrangement joins TRBV15 to TRBJ1-2; a weak D match, TRBD1 (6 bases). Trimming removed 2 bases at V and 7 bases at J, with 23 bases between. The CDR3 length is 17 residues. Germline-derived CDR1 and CDR2 are LNHNV and YYDKDF (reference sequence).

The chain links TRBV6-2 or TRBV6-3 to TRBJ1-1; D might be TRBD1 (6 bases). V was shortened by 5 bases and J by 3 bases, with 16 bases between the two germline ends. The CDR3 runs to 15 residues. From germline, CDR1 is MNHEY and CDR2 SVGEGT. CDR3 loop: CASSNSGVSDTEAFF. The DNA for the CDR3 is TGTGCCAGCAGTAATTCAGGGGTTTCGGACACTGAAGCTTTCTTT.

This clonotype came up a few times. This chain joins TRBV7-2 and TRBJ1-1; a weak D match, TRBD1 (5 bases). The V gene lost 6 bases and the J gene lost 5 bases, with 13 bases spanning the gap. CDR1 and CDR2 (germline): SGHTA, FQGNSA. The length of the CDR3 is 13 residues. This CDR3 reads CASRFRVTTEAFF. CDR3 nucleotides: TGTGCCAGCAGATTCAGGGTCACAACTGAAGCTTTCTTT.

J is TRBJ2-7 and V is TRBV4-3; D perhaps matches TRBD1 (5 bases). This CDR3 has 16 residues. CDR1 is LGHNA and CDR2 is YSLEER in the germline V gene. Trimming removed 0 bases at V and 4 bases at J, with 16 bases between. Here the CDR3 reads CASSQDNFPAGYEQYF. CDR3 nucleotide sequence: TGCGCCAGCAGCCAAGATAACTTCCCCGCAGGGTACGAGCAGTACTTC.

This clonotype was counted at least ten times. In DNA, the CDR3 is TGCAGCGTTGAGACGAATGGCTACACCTTC. It yields the protein CSVETNGYTF. J is TRBJ1-2 and V is TRBV29-1; D call uncertain. V dropped 3 bases and J dropped 6 bases, with 5 bases sitting between them. The germline V gene encodes CDR1 SQVTM and CDR2 ANQGSEA. The CDR3 runs 10 residues.

This clonotype was observed a few times. The chain couples TRBV12-3 or TRBV12-4 to TRBJ2-3, with 7 positions matching TRBD2. V lost 6 bases, J lost 0 bases, and 9 bases stayed unmatched. This CDR3 comprises 16 residues. The CDR3 region is CASSPLVGGSTDTQYF. The CDR3 DNA reads TGTGCCAGCAGCCCCCTTGTCGGGGGGAGCACAGATACGCAGTATTTT.

The rearrangement joins TRBV28 to TRBJ1-2, with TRBD1 identical over 12 bases. Germline V lookup: CDR1 MDHEN, CDR2 SYDVKM. CDR3 size: 15 residues. V trimming: 4 bases; J trimming: 6 bases; junction bases outside the gene matches: 6. The CDR3 spells CASSSSGTGGHGYTF. CDR3 bases: TGTGCCAGCAGTTCCTCCGGGACAGGGGGCCATGGCTACACCTTC.

This clonotype has a handful of counts. This chain's CDR3 is CASSLHFVSGYNEQFF. For the CDR3, the DNA is TGTGCCAGCAGCTTGCATTTCGTCAGCGGGTACAATGAGCAGTTCTTC. This rearrangement joins TRBV5-6 to TRBJ2-1, with D possibly matching TRBD2 (6 bases). Germline CDR1 SGHDT, CDR2 YYEEEE. Trimming stripped 1 base from V and 4 bases from J, with 15 bases between. The CDR3 is 16 residues long.

The rearrangement links TRBV7-9 to TRBJ2-1; D unresolved. Germline-derived CDR1 and CDR2 are SEHNR and FQNEAQ (reference sequence). The V and J ends lost 5 bases and 2 bases respectively, with 10 bases between them. CDR3 length: 14 amino acids. The CDR3 sequence is CASSHGSTYNEQFF. The CDR3 DNA reads TGTGCCAGCAGCCACGGGTCTACCTACAATGAGCAGTTCTTC.

This clonotype was recorded at least ten times. The J gene is TRBJ1-1, the V gene TRBV7-2, with TRBD1 as a possible D gene (5 bases). V was pared by 6 bases and J by 5 bases, with 16 bases between. The CDR3 runs to 14 residues. The germline gives CDR1 SGHTA, CDR2 FQGNSA. Here the CDR3 DNA reads TGTGCCAGCAGTCTGCGGGGGATGGGGACTGAAGCTTTCTTT. This codes for CASSLRGMGTEAFF.

This clonotype was detected a few times. V gene TRBV6-4 combines with J gene TRBJ2-2; the match to TRBD1 covers 7 bases. V lost 6 bases to trimming and J lost 9 bases; unmatched junction nucleotides: 10. Germline CDR1 is MRHNA and CDR2 is SNTAGT. The CDR3 length is 14 residues. The CDR3 spells CASSAGTAPRELFF. In nucleotides, the CDR3 is TGTGCCAGCAGCGCCGGGACAGCACCGAGGGAGCTGTTTTTT.

The genes are TRBV7-9 and TRBJ1-2, with 9 bases lining up with TRBD1. The CDR3 loop spans 15 amino acids. The J segment lost 2 bases and the V segment lost 6 bases, leaving 7 bases of the junction unmatched. Germline CDR1 reads SEHNR; CDR2 reads FQNEAQ (reference sequence). For the CDR3, the DNA is TGTGCCAGCAGGGGTACAGGGGGCAGGAACTATGGCTACACCTTC. Protein sequence: CASRGTGGRNYGYTF.

About this clonotype itself: Germline and junction disagree at one end, which may indicate a read error. The chain uses TRBV9 and TRBJ2-1; D might be TRBD2 (7 bases). Germline CDR1 and CDR2: SGDLS and YYNGEE. The CDR3 length is 13 residues. CDR3 region: CASSVGGGNQQFF. CDR3 DNA: TGTGCCAGCAGCGTAGGGGGGGGCAATCAGCAGTTCTTC.

This clonotype appeared many times. The genes are TRBV29-1 and TRBJ2-7; TRBD2 is a possible D gene (7 bases). Looked up from germline, CDR1 is SQVTM and CDR2 is ANQGSEA. This CDR3 has 11 residues. Trimming removed 4 bases from V and 6 bases from J, with 10 bases in between. DNA for the CDR3: TGCAGCGTTGGGGGGGGGCTCGAGCAGTACTTC. As protein: CSVGGGLEQYF.

There are many counts of this clonotype. The chain employs TRBV20-1 and TRBJ2-7; D remains unclear. Germline CDR1 and CDR2: DFQATT and SNEGSKA (reference sequence). There are 13 residues in the CDR3. V lost 0 bases to trimming and J lost 1 base, with 7 bases between them. CDR3 sequence reads: CSAREENSYEQYF. For the CDR3, the DNA is TGCAGTGCTAGAGAGGAAAATTCCTACGAGCAGTACTTC.